The next 8 T cell receptor beta chains were all read from a single sample in a study of T cells in Graves' hyperthyroidism and ophthalmopathy. The source material, RNA transcripts, was used to amplify TCR beta CDR3 regions. The study used the HTBI primer set for a first-round RT-PCR of the TCR CDR3. MiXCR was run by TCRdb on the multiplex PCR reads, yielding one entry per CDR3 protein. The repertoire consists of 250,000 to 300,000 distinct CDR3 sequences, with 12% to 15% occurring once and the leading ten covering approximately 7.9%. Sequencing was performed on blood. These receptors all come from a woman between 40 and 55 years old with Graves' hyperthyroidism.

This clonotype was observed a handful of times. The chain has TRBV5-4 and TRBJ1-2; tentatively, D is TRBD1 (5 bases). CDR1 and CDR2 from the germline V gene are SGHNT and YYREEE (reference sequence). The CDR3 spans 16 residues. Trimming took off 3 bases at V and 8 bases at J, with 23 bases between the two ends. This CDR3 is CASSSLYGDYRGGYTF. As DNA, the CDR3 is TGTGCCAGCAGCTCCCTTTACGGGGACTACCGGGGAGGCTACACCTTC.

This clonotype has only a few counts. The chain has TRBV10-3 and TRBJ1-1; D possibly corresponds to TRBD1 (5 bases). CDR1 and CDR2 (germline): ENHRY, SYGVKD. V dropped 1 base and J dropped 8 bases, with 11 bases sitting between them. This CDR3 region has 13 residues. The CDR3 nucleotides read TGTGCCATCAGTGAGTTCCGGGGCGGGGAAGCTTTCTTT. Encoded protein: CAISEFRGGEAFF.

This clonotype was detected ten times or more. The chain joins TRBV12-3 or TRBV12-4 to TRBJ2-3; perhaps TRBD2 as D (6 bases). The length of the CDR3 is 18 residues. Trimming removed 0 bases from V and 0 bases from J, with 16 bases in between. Written as DNA, the CDR3 is TGTGCCAGCAGTTTAGCGCACGGCGGGGCCACTAGCACAGATACGCAGTATTTT. Translated, it gives CASSLAHGGATSTDTQYF.

This clonotype was seen many times. The genes are TRBV3-1 and TRBJ1-1; D is uncertain. V lost 4 bases to trimming and J lost 3 bases, with 12 bases between them. CDR1 is LGHDT and CDR2 is YNNKEL in the germline V gene (reference sequence). The CDR3 is 14 residues long. In nucleotides, the CDR3 is TGTGCCAGCAGCCCAGTAGGGTCCGACACTGAAGCTTTCTTT. Translating it yields CASSPVGSDTEAFF.

For this clonotype: A much larger clone sits a single nucleotide away, making a read error possible. The V call is TRBV7-2, the J call TRBJ1-5; D might be TRBD1 (6 bases). The V end lost 2 bases, the J end lost 5 bases, and 10 bases lay between the germline ends. CDR3 length: 14 residues. Germline CDR1 reads SGHTA; CDR2 reads FQGNSA. The CDR3 sequence is CASSLTGPDQPQHF. CDR3 in DNA: TGTGCCAGCAGCTTAACAGGGCCGGATCAGCCCCAGCATTTT.

The J gene is TRBJ1-3, the V gene TRBV7-9; D gene ambiguous. Germline loops: CDR1 SEHNR, CDR2 FQNEAQ (reference sequence). V was clipped by 0 bases and J by 8 bases, with 14 bases between them. The CDR3 consists of 15 residues. The CDR3 loop reads CASSLAGLGRDTIYF. The CDR3 DNA reads TGTGCCAGCAGCTTAGCGGGGTTGGGGAGAGACACCATATATTTT.

This clonotype was observed many times. The V call is TRBV6-2 or TRBV6-3, the J call TRBJ2-7; D is possibly TRBD1 (5 bases). The CDR3 consists of 15 residues. Trimming removed 3 bases at V and 2 bases at J, with 14 bases between. Germline-derived CDR1 and CDR2 are MNHEY and SVGEGT. CDR3 sequence: CASSYLVDTPYEQYF. The CDR3, as DNA: TGTGCCAGCAGTTATCTCGTGGACACTCCCTACGAGCAGTACTTC.

This clonotype has just a few counts. V and J are TRBV5-1 and TRBJ1-4; a possible D gene is TRBD1 (6 bases). The germline V gene has CDR1 SGHRS and CDR2 YFSETQ. The CDR3 sequence is 16 residues long. The V and J ends lost 4 bases and 0 bases respectively, with 13 bases between them. The CDR3 DNA follows: TGCGCCAGCAGCCTCTCGGACAGTCCAACTAATGAAAAACTGTTTTTT. This encodes CASSLSDSPTNEKLFF.